This TCR beta chain was sequenced during a study of CD8+CD57+ T cells in acquired aplastic anemia. The overall study: Each DNA sample taken from sorted CD4+ and CD8+ cells came to roughly 3.5 ug on average. General observations from the study: Patients and controls turned out to have approximately 29 CD8+ CDR3 sequences in common. Patients and controls were not found to differ significantly in CD8+ Simpson's diversity.

Profiles of TCR beta VDJ and CDR3 were generated from a genomic DNA template. One entry per CDR3 protein results from TCRdb running MiXCR on the reads. The sample lists around 430,000 distinct CDR3 sequences; around 30% were seen once. Sequencing was done on patients that had shown CD8+CD57+ cell expansion by flow cytometry. Blood sampling was performed on the patients, and none of them had received therapy by then. Germline CDR1 reads SGHAT; CDR2 reads FQNNGV. This CDR3 has 15 amino acids. The V end lost 4 bases, the J end lost 2 bases, and 13 bases lay between the germline ends. This clonotype was observed a few times. The target antigen is unknown.

The material sequenced was sorted CD4+, CD8+, or CD8+CD57+ T cells (not recorded which) from PBMCs. This sequence was found in a human donor with aplastic anemia. The chain carries TRBV11-2 and TRBJ2-3; possible D gene TRBD2, 6 bases. CDR3 sequence: CASSWEAGNTDTQYF. The CDR3 bases are TGTGCCAGCAGCTGGGAGGCAGGGAACACAGATACGCAGTATTTT.